This T cell receptor beta chain was documented in a study of T cell changes during pregnancy in multiple sclerosis. TCRdb's table, derived via immunoSEQ multiplex PCR, lists solely in-frame clones and lacks some. The data show fewer than 100,000 clones, about 93% seen once. This CDR3 is 16 amino acids long. The germline gives CDR1 LNHDA, CDR2 SQIVND (reference sequence). V was shortened by 7 bases and J by 7 bases, with 20 bases between the two germline ends. The clonotype was recovered from a female donor in good health, enrolled as a control in a pregnancy study. Sequencing used peripheral blood, obtained after pregnancy. The V and J genes are TRBV19 and TRBJ1-6, with D possibly TRBD1 on 5 matching bases. CDR3 in DNA: TGTGCCAGTAAGGGGTCAGGAAACCTCATAAATTCACCCCTCCACTTT. It translates to CASKGSGNLINSPLHF.